This T cell receptor (beta chain) came from a study of T cell responses to AZD1222 COVID-19 vaccine. Study-level points and caveats: Vaccine-associated CD4 TCRs spanned spike, dominant at 160-218 and 743-854. Spike-specific TCR breadth rose after two AZD1222 doses, and depth rose as well.

Notes on this clone: What it recognizes is unknown.

Sequencing used immunoSEQ multiplex PCR; TCRdb keeps in-frame clones, though not all of them. The sample has 200,000 to 300,000 clones; just over 90% are singletons. Germline CDR1 is MGHRA and CDR2 is YSYEKL. There are 13 residues in the CDR3. Trimming cost V 4 bases and J 1 base, with 5 bases left between them. The V call is TRBV4-1, the J call TRBJ2-1; D unresolved. This clonotype originated in an adult in good health. The sample here was peripheral blood, taken on day 0 of AZD1222 vaccination. The CDR3 bases are TGCGCCAGCAGCCGGCAGTCCTACAATGAGCAGTTCTTC. Protein sequence: CASSRQSYNEQFF.